This TCR beta chain stems from a study of T cell responses to AZD1222 COVID-19 vaccine (dated by TCRdb to the early 2020s). A note on the overall study: TCR sequencing was performed for 230 to 250 trial participants, of whom about 200 were given two doses of AZD1222 and some 26 were given two doses of MenACWY control vaccine. Enrollment into the trials was organized by age into subgroups of 18-55, 56-69 and 70-plus years, and those subgroups contained 148, 28 and 57 TCR-sequenced participants, respectively.

To note about this clone: Its antigen remains undetermined. Nothing much larger sits one base from this clone, and base qualities are not available.

What the time point label conveys for this sample: about 28 days (+/-7) after the second vaccine dose. AZD1222 recipients with second doses at about 4 weeks or about 12 weeks were pooled, because spike-specific TCR depth and breadth did not differ between schedules. Vaccinee samples were obtained from the UK trials COV001 and COV002, which included a single-blind randomized controlled phase 2/3 trial of AZD1222 (ChAdOx1 nCoV-19) in healthy adults. Trial participant PBMC samples were collected at day 0 and day 28 after the second dose for TCRbeta chain sequencing. Per the germline V gene, SGHTA is the CDR1 and FQGNSA is the CDR2. V is shortened by 1 base, J by 7 bases, and the region joining them spans 5 bases. Counted from cysteine to phenylalanine, this CDR3 has 11 amino acids. Only the CDR3 region is kept as DNA, spanning 33 bases read in frame from base 1. The study at large found these results: Participants were mostly white British, with more females than males. The authors suggested clonal diversity may have been underestimated. CD4 TCRs associated with the vaccine covered the entire spike protein, and the dominant responses were in regions 160-218 and 743-854. The 56-69-year group was small, and its depth increase did not reach significance, likely because of low power. Only five or six AZD1222 recipients were SARS-CoV-2 seropositive at baseline, limiting conclusions about previously exposed vaccinees. Reportedly, close to half of the unique spike-specific TCRs recognized epitopes lying outside the regions that are mutated in the B.1.351 and B.1.1.7 variants. Spike-specific TCR breadth and depth rose significantly after two AZD1222 doses compared with day 0 and with MenACWY recipients. Because no day 14 peak-response samples were available, the repertoires could be characterized only after the peak T cell response.

The CDR3 regions of human TCRbeta chains were subjected to immunosequencing. Per the source publication's procedure: Repertoire TCRs were checked for matches against a reference library of SARS-CoV-2-specific TCRs that had been generated using the MIRA antigen-specificity platform. Breadth meant the fraction of unique TCRs that were SARS-CoV-2-associated, whereas depth meant the fraction of total T cells that were SARS-CoV-2-associated. Using the MIRA data, each spike-specific TCR was mapped to the spike region that the TCR reacts to and placed in a CD4 or CD8 class. Log10-transformed breadth and depth values were compared by one-way ANOVA with Sidak's multiple comparisons tests. The table comes from immuneACCESS by way of TCRdb, which keeps in-frame sequences with V and J called. Part of the clones is missing from these tables; in studies checked, under half for an unresolved V gene and the rest for unknown reasons. For V, J and clone size, that table is used; D and trimming come from the DNA. The sample yields 100,000 to 150,000 clones; around 83% were counted once. Together, the top ten hold around 4.4% of the sample.

Here the sequenced sample was peripheral blood, taken 28 days after the second AZD1222 dose. Rearrangement joined TRBV7-2 to TRBJ2-7; the D gene is unclear. The sequence came from an adult who received the AZD1222 COVID-19 vaccine. At the DNA level, the sequence is TGTGCCAGCAGCTTAGTGGGGGAGCAGTACTTC. The translation is CASSLVGEQYF.